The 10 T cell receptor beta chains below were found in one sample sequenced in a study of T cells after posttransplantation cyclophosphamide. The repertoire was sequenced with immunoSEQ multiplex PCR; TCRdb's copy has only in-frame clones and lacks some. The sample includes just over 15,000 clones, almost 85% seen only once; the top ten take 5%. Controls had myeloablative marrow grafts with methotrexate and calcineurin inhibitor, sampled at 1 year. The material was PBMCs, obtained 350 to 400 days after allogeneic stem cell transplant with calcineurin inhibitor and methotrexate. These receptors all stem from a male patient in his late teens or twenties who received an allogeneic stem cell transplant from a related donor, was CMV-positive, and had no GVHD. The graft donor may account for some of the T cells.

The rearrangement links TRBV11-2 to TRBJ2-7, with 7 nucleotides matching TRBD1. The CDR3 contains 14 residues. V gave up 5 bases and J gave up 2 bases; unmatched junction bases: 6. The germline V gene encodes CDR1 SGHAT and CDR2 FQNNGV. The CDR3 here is CASSLYRGPYEQYF. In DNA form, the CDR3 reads TGTGCCAGCAGCCTGTACAGGGGCCCCTACGAGCAGTACTTC.

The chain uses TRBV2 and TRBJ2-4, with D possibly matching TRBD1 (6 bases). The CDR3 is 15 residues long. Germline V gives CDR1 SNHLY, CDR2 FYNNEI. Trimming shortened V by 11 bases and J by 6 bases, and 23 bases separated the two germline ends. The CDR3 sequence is CASSLRDKARNIQYF. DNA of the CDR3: TGTGCCTCCTCACTCCGGGACAAAGCTAGAAACATTCAGTACTTC.

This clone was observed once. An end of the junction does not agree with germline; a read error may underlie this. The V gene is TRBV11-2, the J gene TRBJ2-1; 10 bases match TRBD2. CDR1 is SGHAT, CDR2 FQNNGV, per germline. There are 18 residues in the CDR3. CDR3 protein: CASSFGRLAGGTYSEQFF. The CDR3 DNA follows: TGTGCCAGCAGCTTTGGGCGATTAGCGGGAGGAACCTACAGTGAGCAGTTCTTC.

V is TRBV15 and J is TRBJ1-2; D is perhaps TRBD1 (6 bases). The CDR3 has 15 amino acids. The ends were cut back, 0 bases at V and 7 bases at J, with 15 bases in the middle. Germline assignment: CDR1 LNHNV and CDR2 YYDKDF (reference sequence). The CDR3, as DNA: TGTGCCACCAGCAGAGATCAGGTCAGGGGTGGTGGCTACACCTTC. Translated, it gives CATSRDQVRGGGYTF. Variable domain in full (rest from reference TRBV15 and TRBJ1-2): DAMVIQNPRYQVTQFGKPVTLSCSQTLNHNVMYWYQQKSSQAPKLLFHYYDKDFNNEADTPDNFQSRRPNTSFCFLDIRSPGLGDTAMYLCATSRDQVRGGGYTFGSGTRLTVV.

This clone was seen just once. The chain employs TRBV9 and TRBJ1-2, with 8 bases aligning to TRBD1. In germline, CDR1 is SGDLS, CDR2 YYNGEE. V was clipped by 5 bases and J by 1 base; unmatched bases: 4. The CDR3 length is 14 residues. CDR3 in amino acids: CASRSQGVNYGYTF. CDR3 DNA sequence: TGTGCCAGCAGGTCACAGGGGGTTAACTATGGCTACACCTTC.

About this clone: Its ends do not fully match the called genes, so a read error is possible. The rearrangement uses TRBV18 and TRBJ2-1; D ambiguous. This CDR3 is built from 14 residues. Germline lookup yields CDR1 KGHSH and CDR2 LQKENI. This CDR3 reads CASSPPTRYSEQFF. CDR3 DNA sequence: TGTGCCAGCTCACCACCGACACGATACAGTGAGCAGTTCTTC.

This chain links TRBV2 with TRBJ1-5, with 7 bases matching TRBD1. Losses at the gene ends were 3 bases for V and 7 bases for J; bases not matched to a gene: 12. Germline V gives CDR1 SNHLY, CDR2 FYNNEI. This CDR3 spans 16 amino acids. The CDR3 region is CASSDVYRGVWQPQHF. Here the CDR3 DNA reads TGTGCCAGCAGTGATGTATACAGGGGAGTATGGCAGCCCCAGCATTTT.

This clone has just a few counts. The chain's CDR3 is CASSRGTIGRSTIYF. The CDR3, as DNA: TGTGCCAGTTCAAGGGGAACTATCGGCAGGTCCACCATATATTTT. The genes are TRBV6-1 and TRBJ1-3; D may be TRBD1 (5 bases). This CDR3 is 15 amino acids long. The V end was cut by 9 bases, the J end by 9 bases, with 24 bases between. Germline V CDR1 and CDR2: MNHNS, SASEGT.

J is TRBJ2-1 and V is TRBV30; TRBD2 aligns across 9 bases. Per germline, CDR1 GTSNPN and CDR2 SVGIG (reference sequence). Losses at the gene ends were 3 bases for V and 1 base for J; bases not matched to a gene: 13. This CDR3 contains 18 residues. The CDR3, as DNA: TGTGCCTGGAGAATGCGCCTTTTGCGGGAGGGATCCTACAATGAGCAGTTCTTC. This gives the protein CAWRMRLLREGSYNEQFF. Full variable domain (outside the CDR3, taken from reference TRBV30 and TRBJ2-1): SQTIHQWPATLVQPVGSPLSLECTVEGTSNPNLYWYRQAAGRGLQLLFYSVGIGQISSEVPQNLSASRPQDRQFILSSKKLLLSDSGFYLCAWRMRLLREGSYNEQFFGPGTRLTVL.

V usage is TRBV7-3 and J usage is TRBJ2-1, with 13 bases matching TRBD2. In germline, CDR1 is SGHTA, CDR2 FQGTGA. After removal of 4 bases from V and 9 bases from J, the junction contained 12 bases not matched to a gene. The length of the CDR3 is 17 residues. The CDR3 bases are TGTGCCAGCAGCTCTTCGTGGACTAGCGGGAGTAGTGGTGAGCAGTTCTTC. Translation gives CASSSSWTSGSSGEQFF. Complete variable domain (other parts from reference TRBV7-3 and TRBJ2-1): GAGVSQTPSNKVTEKGKYVELRCDPISGHTALYWYRQSLGQGPEFLIYFQGTGAADDSGLPNDRFFAVRPEGSVSTLKIQRTERGDSAVYLCASSSSWTSGSSGEQFFGPGTRLTVL.